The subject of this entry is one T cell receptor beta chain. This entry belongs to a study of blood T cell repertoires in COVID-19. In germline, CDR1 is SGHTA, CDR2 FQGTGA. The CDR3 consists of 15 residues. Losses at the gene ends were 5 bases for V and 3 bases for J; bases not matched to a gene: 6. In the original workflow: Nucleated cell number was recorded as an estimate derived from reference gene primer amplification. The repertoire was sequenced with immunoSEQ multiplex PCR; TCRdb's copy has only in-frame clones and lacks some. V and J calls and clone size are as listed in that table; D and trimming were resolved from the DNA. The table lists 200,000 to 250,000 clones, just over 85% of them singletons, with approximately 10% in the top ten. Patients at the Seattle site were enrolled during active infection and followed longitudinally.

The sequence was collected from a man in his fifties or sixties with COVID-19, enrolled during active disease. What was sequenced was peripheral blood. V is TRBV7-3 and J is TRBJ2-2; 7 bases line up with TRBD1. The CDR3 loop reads CASSQTGSDTGELFF. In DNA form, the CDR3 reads TGTGCCAGCAGCCAGACAGGGAGCGACACCGGGGAGCTGTTTTTT. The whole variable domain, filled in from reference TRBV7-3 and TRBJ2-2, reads GAGVSQTPSNKVTEKGKYVELRCDPISGHTALYWYRQSLGQGPEFLIYFQGTGAADDSGLPNDRFFAVRPEGSVSTLKIQRTERGDSAVYLCASSQTGSDTGELFFGEGSRLTVL.